This note documents a single T cell receptor beta chain sequence. Assay: immunoSEQ multiplex PCR; the TCRdb copy retains only in-frame clones and omits some. The data hold 300,000 to 350,000 clones, with approximately 89% observed a single time. J was trimmed by 10 bases and V by 6 bases; bases with no gene match: 7. CDR1 is SNHLY, CDR2 FYNNEI, per germline. CDR3 size: 13 residues. This sample was included in a study of blood T cell repertoires in COVID-19. Study-wide background: T cells, B-cell-depleted T cells, or PBMCs provided the cDNA or gDNA that served as material.

This chain joins TRBV2 and TRBJ1-4, with 8 bases fitting TRBD1. Sample: peripheral blood. This TCR was sampled from a woman aged 60 to 75 with COVID-19, enrolled during active disease. The CDR3 DNA sequence: TGTGCCAGCAGGAGGGGACAGGCTGTAAAACTGTTTTTT. This translates into CASRRGQAVKLFF.